This T cell receptor (beta chain) emerged from a study of molecular identifiers for immune sequencing clone quantification (dated by TCRdb to the late 2010s). About the study as a whole: In a replicate experiment, RNA from roughly 18,000 or 92,000 naive CD8 T cells was split into five aliquots, four of which were sequenced. The study was a methods study using CD8 T cells to benchmark molecular-identifier clustering-based TCR repertoire sequencing (MIDCIRS) and TCR RNA copy counting.

Receptor libraries were prepared by PCR. TCRdb names NextSeq 500 as the instrument used. Bulk TCR libraries were generated as previously described, with the TCR primers listed in Table S5 used. The Qiagen AllPrep DNA/RNA kit was used to purify total RNA. Before any analysis, reads coming from multiple sequencing runs of the same library were combined into one pool. Regarding the original processing steps: Reads were retained only if their TCR constant sequence matched exactly, and those retained reads were trimmed to 150 nt and grouped according to their 12-nt molecular barcodes. Reads within each barcode group were sub-clustered using a 15% Levenshtein threshold, and quality-weighted consensus sequences were constructed for each RNA molecule. Non-functional sequences were excluded, and lower-count sequences lying one edit away from another sequence were also excluded. On the basis of fitting two negative binomial distributions, barcode sub-clusters with fewer than 20% of the maximum read count were discarded. The raw public reads went through TCRdb reprocessing: fastp at Q25, MiXCR clone calling, in-frame beta chains kept. Every entry covers one CDR3 protein and lists the most common genes and DNA from its rows. TCRdb's processing, not the study's, gives the V and J calls here. For this sample the table gives over 550,000 distinct CDR3 sequences, of which 25% were detected only once. The top ten clonotypes cover 0.7% to 0.95% of the sample.

Of note for this clonotype: The antigen it recognizes is unknown. No much larger clone is present one base from it, and per-base qualities are unavailable.

Beyond this particular receptor, the publication reports: The sizes of highly expanded clones could end up underestimated when identical TCR molecules share a barcode. Modeling estimated approximately 3 recovered TCR RNA copies per cell, compared with 8.5 to 10 by digital PCR, which implies about 32% capture efficiency. Without barcode sub-clustering, chimeric consensus sequences inflated TCR diversity; chimeras reached as high as 47%. Spiked-in Jurkat TCR RNA equivalent to a single cell was reported to be detectable even among over 800,000 naive CD8 T cells. Naive libraries contained spiked-in Jurkat TCR RNA (10 copies' worth), which is not part of the donor repertoire. In CMV-specific effector cells, over 98% of molecules were held by clones above 20 RNA copies, whereas under 1% of molecules were held by such clones in naive cells.

Libraries of naive CD8 T cells were generated from approximately 20,000 to 1,000,000 sorted cells, with 10%, 30% or 50% of the purified RNA used. On a BD FACSAria II, naive CD8 T cells were FACS-sorted as CD8+CD4-CCR7+CD45RA+ and collected into RLT Plus buffer. To test detection sensitivity, Jurkat RNA equal to approximately ten TCR copies was added to samples of about 19,000-1,100,000 naive CD8 T cells. Enrichment of CD8 T cells was done with RosetteSep CD8+ T Cell Enrichment Cocktail plus Ficoll-Paque, and ACK red cell lysis came afterward. Including the terminal cysteine and phenylalanine, the CDR3 comprises 15 residues. Solely the CDR3 DNA is kept, with 45 bases framed from the first base. Sequences MNHEY (CDR1) and SVGAGI (CDR2) are obtained from the germline V gene. Germline trimming: 2 bases from V, 6 bases from J; junction bases outside gene matches: 9.

Sequencing was carried out using naive CD8+ T cells from blood, with Jurkat cell RNA spiked in. Taken with the paper, the label for cell subset or site translates to: FACS-sorted CD8+CD4-CCR7+CD45RA+ naive T cells. This clonotype was sampled from a human donor in good health. Some libraries in this study had Jurkat cell RNA spiked in. The chain joins TRBV6-5 to TRBJ2-7, and TRBD1 aligns with 8 junction nucleotides. The CDR3 loop reads CASSYVAGGTREQYF. The DNA is TGTGCCAGCAGTTACGTGGCAGGGGGCACGCGCGAGCAGTACTTC.